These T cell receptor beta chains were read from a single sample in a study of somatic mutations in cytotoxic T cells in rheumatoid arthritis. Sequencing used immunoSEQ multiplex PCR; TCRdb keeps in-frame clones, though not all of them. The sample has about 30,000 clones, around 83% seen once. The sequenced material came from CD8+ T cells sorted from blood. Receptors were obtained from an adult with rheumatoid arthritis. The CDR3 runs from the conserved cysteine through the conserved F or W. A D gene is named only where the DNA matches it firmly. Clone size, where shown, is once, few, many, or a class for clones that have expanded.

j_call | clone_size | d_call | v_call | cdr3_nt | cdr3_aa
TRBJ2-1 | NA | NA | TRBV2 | TGTGCCAGCAGTGAGGGGGTAGGCTGGGAGAATGAGCAGTTCTTC | CASSEGVGWENEQFF
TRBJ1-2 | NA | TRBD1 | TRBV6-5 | TGTGCCAGCAGCACTCAGGGGGGGGCAGAGGGCTACACCTTC | CASSTQGGAEGYTF
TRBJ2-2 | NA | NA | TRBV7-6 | TGTGCCAGCAGCTTAACAGGCCCGAGCACCGGGGAGCTGTTTTTT | CASSLTGPSTGELFF
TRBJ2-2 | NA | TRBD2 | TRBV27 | TGTGCCAGCAGCCATGTCGGCGAGCGGGAGGGAGGAGCGAACACCGGGGAGCTGTTTTTT | CASSHVGEREGGANTGELFF
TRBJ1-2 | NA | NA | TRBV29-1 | TGCAGCGTTCTTTGGGGATCTTTCGCTGGCTACACCTTC | CSVLWGSFAGYTF
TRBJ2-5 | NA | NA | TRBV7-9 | TGTGCCAGCAGACATACCGGTTCCGGAGAGACCCAGTACTTC | CASRHTGSGETQYF
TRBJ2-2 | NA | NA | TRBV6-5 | TGTGCCAGCAGTTACTCCCCGCAGGGGGAGCTGTTTTTT | CASSYSPQGELFF
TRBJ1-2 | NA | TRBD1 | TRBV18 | TGTGCCAGCTCACCCGCCGGGACAGGGGGGAACTATGGCTACACCTTC | CASSPAGTGGNYGYTF
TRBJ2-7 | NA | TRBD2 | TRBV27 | TGTGCCAGCAGTTTCGGACTAGCGGGAGGTAAATACGAGCAGTACTTC | CASSFGLAGGKYEQYF
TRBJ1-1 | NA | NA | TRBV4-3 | TGCGCCAGCAGCCAAGAAGAACACCCGAACACTGAAGCTTTCTTT | CASSQEEHPNTEAFF
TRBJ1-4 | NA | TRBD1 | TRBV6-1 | TGTGCCAGCAGTGGGGAGGAGGGGGCGAGTGAAAAACTGTTTTTT | CASSGEEGASEKLFF
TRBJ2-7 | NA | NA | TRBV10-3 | TGTGCCATCAGTGAGACGCGGGACAGCCGATACGAGCAGTACTTC | CAISETRDSRYEQYF
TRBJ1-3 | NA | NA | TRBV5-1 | TGCGCCAGCAGCTTGGGACGTGGGGGAAACACCATATATTTT | CASSLGRGGNTIYF
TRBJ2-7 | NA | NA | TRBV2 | TGTGCCAGCAGTGGCAGGGTCAACTACGAGCAGTACTTC | CASSGRVNYEQYF
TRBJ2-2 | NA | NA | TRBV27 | TGTGCCAGCAGCAGCCGGGACTCCAACACCGGGGAGCTGTTTTTT | CASSSRDSNTGELFF
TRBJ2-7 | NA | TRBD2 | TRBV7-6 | TGTGCCAGCAGCTTAGCTAGCGGGGTTACCTACGAGCAGTACTTC | CASSLASGVTYEQYF
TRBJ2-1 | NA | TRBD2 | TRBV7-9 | TGTGCCAGCAGCCCCGGGACTAGCGACCGCCTAACTTACAATGAGCAGTTCTTC | CASSPGTSDRLTYNEQFF
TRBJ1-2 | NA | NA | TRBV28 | TGTGCCAGCAGAGAGGAATCGAGCGATGGCTACACCTTC | CASREESSDGYTF
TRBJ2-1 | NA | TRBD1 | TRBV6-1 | TGTGCCAGCAGTGAGTCCACAGGGGCCTACAATGAGCAGTTCTTC | CASSESTGAYNEQFF
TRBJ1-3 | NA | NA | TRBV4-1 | TGCGCCAGCAGCCAAGAGGGAGGGTCTGGAAACACCATATATTTT | CASSQEGGSGNTIYF
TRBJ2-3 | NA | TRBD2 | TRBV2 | TGTGCCAGCAGTTCTTCCTCCGGGACTACCTTGGATACGCAGTATTTT | CASSSSSGTTLDTQYF
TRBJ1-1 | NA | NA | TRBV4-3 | TGCGCCAGCAGCCAAGGGGATCGGGGTGAAACTGAAGCTTTCTTT | CASSQGDRGETEAFF
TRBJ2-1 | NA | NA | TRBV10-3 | TGTGCCATCACTACGGGGGATCGGTACAATGAGCAGTTCTTC | CAITTGDRYNEQFF
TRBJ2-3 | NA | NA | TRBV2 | TGTGCCAGCAGTGAAAGGCAGGGGCAGGGAGATACGCAGTATTTT | CASSERQGQGDTQYF
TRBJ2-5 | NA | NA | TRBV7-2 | TGTGCCAGCAGCCCGGGACGAGAGACCCAGTACTTC | CASSPGRETQYF
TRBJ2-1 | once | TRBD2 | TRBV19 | TGTGCCAGCTCTAATGCTAGGGGCGGGAGGCTTTGGAATGAGCAGTTCTTC | CASSNARGGRLWNEQFF
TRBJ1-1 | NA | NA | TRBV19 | TGTGCCAGTAGTATGACGGATGAAGCTTTCTTT | CASSMTDEAFF
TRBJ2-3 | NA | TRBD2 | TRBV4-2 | TGTGCCAGCAGCCAAGACCTCGGCGGGGGGGCAGATACGCAGTATTTT | CASSQDLGGGADTQYF
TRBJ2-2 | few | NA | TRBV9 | TGTGCCAGCAGCGTATTCGACAGCTCCACCGGGGAGCTGTTTTTT | CASSVFDSSTGELFF
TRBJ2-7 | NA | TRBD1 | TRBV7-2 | TGTGCCAGCACCTACCAGGGGGCCGACTACGAGCAGTACTTC | CASTYQGADYEQYF
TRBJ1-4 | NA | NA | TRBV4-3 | TGCGCCAGCAGCCAAGATCCCCCGGGGGGGAGTGAAAAACTGTTTTTT | CASSQDPPGGSEKLFF
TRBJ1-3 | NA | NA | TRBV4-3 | TGCGCCAGCAGCCAAGATCAAGCGGGGTTTGAAGGAAACACCATATATTTT | CASSQDQAGFEGNTIYF
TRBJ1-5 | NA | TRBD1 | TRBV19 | TGTGCCAGTAGTACCGACAGGGACTCCGACCAGCCCCAGCATTTT | CASSTDRDSDQPQHF
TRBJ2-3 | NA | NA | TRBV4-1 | TGCGCCAGCAGCCTACCCACTACAGGGAAAAGCACAGATACGCAGTATTTT | CASSLPTTGKSTDTQYF
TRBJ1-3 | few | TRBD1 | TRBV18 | TGTGCCAGCTCACCCCGGGACAGAGATCTCTTGGGAAACACCATATATTTT | CASSPRDRDLLGNTIYF
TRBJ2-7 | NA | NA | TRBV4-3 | TGCGCCAGCAGCTTGGACTCCAACTACGAGCAGTACTTC | CASSLDSNYEQYF
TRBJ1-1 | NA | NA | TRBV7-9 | TGTGCCAGCAGGCTGGGGGGAACTGAAGCTTTCTTT | CASRLGGTEAFF
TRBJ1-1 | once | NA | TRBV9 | TGTGCCAGCAGCGGGGGGGTCATGAACACTGAAGCTTTCTTT | CASSGGVMNTEAFF
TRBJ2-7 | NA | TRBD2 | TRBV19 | TGTGCCAGTAGTGCCCCGGGACTAGTATTCGAGCAGTACTTC | CASSAPGLVFEQYF
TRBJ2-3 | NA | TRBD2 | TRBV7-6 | TGTGCCAGCAGCTCCCGACTAGCGGGCGCCGATACGCAGTATTTT | CASSSRLAGADTQYF
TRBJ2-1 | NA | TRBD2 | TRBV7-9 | TGTGCCAGCAGCAGGGGACTAGCGACCTACAATGAGCAGTTCTTC | CASSRGLATYNEQFF
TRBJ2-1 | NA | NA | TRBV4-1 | TGCGCCAGCAGCCAAGGTCGCGGGGACCACAATGAGCAGTTCTTC | CASSQGRGDHNEQFF
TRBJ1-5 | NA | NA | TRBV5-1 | TGCGCCAGCAGCTTGGGGAGCACGGGGAATCGGCCCCAGCATTTT | CASSLGSTGNRPQHF
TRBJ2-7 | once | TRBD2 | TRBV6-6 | TGTGCCAGCAGCCCCGGGAGGGGGACCTACGAGCAGTACTTC | CASSPGRGTYEQYF
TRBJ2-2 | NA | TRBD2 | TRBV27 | TGTGCCAGCAGTTTGTCGGTAGCGGGAGGGCACGAGGAGCTGTTTTTT | CASSLSVAGGHEELFF
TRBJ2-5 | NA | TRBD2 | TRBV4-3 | TGCGCCAGCAGCCGGGCGGGGGGACTAGGGGAGACCCAGTACTTC | CASSRAGGLGETQYF
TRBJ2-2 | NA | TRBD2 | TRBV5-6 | TGTGCCAGCAGCTTTGAGGCGGGAGGGAACACCGGGGAGCTGTTTTTT | CASSFEAGGNTGELFF
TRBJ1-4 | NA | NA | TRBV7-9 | TGTGCCAGCAGCTTGTCACCTAATGAAAAACTGTTTTTT | CASSLSPNEKLFF
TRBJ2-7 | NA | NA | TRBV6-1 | TGTGCCAGCAGTGAGTGGCGGGCCTACGAGCAGTACTTC | CASSEWRAYEQYF
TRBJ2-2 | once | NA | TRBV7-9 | TGTGCCAGCACCCCCCGCCCCGGGGAGCTGTTTTTT | CASTPRPGELFF